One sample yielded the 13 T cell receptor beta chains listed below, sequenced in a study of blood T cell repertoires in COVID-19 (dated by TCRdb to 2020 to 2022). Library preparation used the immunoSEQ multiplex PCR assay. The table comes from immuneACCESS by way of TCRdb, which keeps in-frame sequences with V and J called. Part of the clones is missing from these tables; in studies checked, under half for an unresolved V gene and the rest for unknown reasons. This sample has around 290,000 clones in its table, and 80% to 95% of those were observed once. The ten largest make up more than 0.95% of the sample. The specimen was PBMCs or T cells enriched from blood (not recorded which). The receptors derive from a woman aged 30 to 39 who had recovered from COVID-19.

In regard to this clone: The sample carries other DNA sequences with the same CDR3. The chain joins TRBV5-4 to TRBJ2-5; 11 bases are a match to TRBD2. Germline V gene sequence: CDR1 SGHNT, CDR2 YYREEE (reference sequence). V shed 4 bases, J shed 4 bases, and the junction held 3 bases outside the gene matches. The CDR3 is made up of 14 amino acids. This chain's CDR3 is CASSLGLAGETQYF. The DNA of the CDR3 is TGTGCCAGCAGCCTTGGACTAGCGGGAGAGACCCAGTACTTC.

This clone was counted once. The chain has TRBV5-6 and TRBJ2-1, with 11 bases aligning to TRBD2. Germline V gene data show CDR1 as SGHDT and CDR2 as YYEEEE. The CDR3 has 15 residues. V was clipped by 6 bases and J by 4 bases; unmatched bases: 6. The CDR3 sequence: CASNPGLAVYNEQFF. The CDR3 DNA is TGTGCCAGCAACCCGGGACTAGCGGTTTACAATGAGCAGTTCTTC.

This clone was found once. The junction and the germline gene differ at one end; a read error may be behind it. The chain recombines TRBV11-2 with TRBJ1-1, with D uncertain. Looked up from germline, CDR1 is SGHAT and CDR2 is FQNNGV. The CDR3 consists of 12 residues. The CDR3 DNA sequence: TGTGCCAGCAGCTTAGTCGGGTCTGAGGCTTTCTTT. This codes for CASSLVGSEAFF.

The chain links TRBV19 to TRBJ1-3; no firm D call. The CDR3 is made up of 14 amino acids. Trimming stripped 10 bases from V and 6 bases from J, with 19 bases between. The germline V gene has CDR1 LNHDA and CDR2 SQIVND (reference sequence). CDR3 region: CATNDAGLENTIYF. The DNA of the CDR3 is TGTGCCACCAACGACGCGGGTTTAGAAAACACCATATATTTT. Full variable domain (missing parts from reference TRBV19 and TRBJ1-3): DGGITQSPKYLFRKEGQNVTLSCEQNLNHDAMYWYRQDPGQGLRLIYYSQIVNDFQKGDIAEGYSVSREKKESFPLTVTSAQKNPTAFYLCATNDAGLENTIYFGEGSWLTVV.

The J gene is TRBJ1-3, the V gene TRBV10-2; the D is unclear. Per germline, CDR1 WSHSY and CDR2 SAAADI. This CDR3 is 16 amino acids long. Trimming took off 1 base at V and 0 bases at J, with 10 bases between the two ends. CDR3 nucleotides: TGCGCCAGCAGTGAGTTTGTACCGAGCTCTGGAAACACCATATATTTT. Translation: CASSEFVPSSGNTIYF.

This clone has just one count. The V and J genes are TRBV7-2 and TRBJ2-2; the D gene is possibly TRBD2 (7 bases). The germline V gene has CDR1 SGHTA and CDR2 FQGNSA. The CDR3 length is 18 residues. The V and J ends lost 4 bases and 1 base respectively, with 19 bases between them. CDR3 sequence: CASSSRGLAAMNTGELFF. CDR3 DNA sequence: TGTGCCAGCAGCTCGCGGGGGCTAGCGGCAATGAACACCGGGGAGCTGTTTTTT.

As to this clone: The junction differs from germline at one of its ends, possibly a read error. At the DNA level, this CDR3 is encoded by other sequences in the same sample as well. CDR3 in DNA: TGCGCCAGCAGCTTGGTTACAACCGGGGAGTTGTTTTTT. As protein: CASSLVTTGELFF. The chain combines TRBV5-1 with TRBJ2-2; maybe TRBD2 (5 bases). Germline values: CDR1 SGHRS, CDR2 YFSETQ. The CDR3 extends over 13 amino acids.

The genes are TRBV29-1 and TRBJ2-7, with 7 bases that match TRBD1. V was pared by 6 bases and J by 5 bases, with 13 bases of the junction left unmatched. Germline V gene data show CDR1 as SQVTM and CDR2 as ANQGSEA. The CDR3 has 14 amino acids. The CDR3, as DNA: TGCAGCGTGTCGTATCAACAGGGGTCCCACGAGCAGTACTTC. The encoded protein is CSVSYQQGSHEQYF.

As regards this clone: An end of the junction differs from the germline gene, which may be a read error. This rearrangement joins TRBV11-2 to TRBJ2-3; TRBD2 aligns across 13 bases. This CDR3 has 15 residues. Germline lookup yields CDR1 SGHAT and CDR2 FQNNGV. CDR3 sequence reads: CASSTFLLAGGPVFF. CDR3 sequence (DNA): TGTGCCAGCAGCACCTTCTTACTAGCGGGAGGGCCGGTTTTTTTT.

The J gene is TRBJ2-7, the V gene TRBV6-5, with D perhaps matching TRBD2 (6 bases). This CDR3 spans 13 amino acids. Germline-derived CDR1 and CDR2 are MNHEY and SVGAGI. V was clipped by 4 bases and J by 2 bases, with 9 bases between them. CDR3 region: CASSFAGPYEQYF. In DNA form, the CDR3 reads TGTGCCAGCAGTTTTGCGGGGCCCTACGAGCAGTACTTC.

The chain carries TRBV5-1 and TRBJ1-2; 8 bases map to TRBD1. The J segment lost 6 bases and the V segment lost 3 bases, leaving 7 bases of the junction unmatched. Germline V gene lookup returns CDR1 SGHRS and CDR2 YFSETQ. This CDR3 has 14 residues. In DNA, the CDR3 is TGCGCCAGCAGCTCCACGACAGGGGACAATGGCTACACCTTC. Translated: CASSSTTGDNGYTF.

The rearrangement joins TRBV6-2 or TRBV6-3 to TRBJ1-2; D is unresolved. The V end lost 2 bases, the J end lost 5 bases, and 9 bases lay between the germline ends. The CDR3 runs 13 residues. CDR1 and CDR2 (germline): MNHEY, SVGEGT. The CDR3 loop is CASSYQPSYGYTF. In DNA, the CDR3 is TGTGCCAGCAGTTACCAACCCAGTTATGGCTACACCTTC.

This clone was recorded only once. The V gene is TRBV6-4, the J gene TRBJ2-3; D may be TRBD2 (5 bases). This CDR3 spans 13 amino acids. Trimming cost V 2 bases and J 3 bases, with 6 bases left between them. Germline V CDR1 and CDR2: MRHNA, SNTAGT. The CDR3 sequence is CASSDQRTDTQYF. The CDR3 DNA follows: TGTGCCAGCAGTGACCAGCGGACAGATACGCAGTATTTT.